A single sample gave rise to the 23 T cell receptor beta chains below, sequenced in a study of Ad26.COV2.S vaccination and SARS-CoV-2 variants. Clones were read by immunoSEQ multiplex PCR, and TCRdb kept only the in-frame ones, dropping some. The sample consists of approximately 300,000 clones, about 82% of them appearing once. Documented treatment: some 20 received Ad26.COV2.S at low or high dose, single or two shots; 5 received placebo; per-sample allocation not given. Samples came from day 63 after the first vaccine or placebo injection. The starting material was peripheral blood, obtained in a trial of Ad26.COV2.S vaccine versus placebo. These TCRs come from a person between 18 and 59 years old who received the Ad26.COV2.S COVID-19 vaccine or a placebo.

J is TRBJ2-5 and V is TRBV10-3, with TRBD1 matching 8 bases. V shed 5 bases and J 4 bases; nucleotides not matched to a gene: 0. Germline-derived CDR1 and CDR2 are ENHRY and SYGVKD. The CDR3 extends over 12 amino acids. CDR3 protein: CAISTGGETQYF. As DNA, the CDR3 is TGTGCCATCAGTACAGGGGGAGAGACCCAGTACTTC.

The V call is TRBV7-9, the J call TRBJ2-7; maybe TRBD2 (5 bases). V was pared by 7 bases and J by 1 base, with 14 bases between. CDR3 length: 14 amino acids. Germline CDR1 and CDR2: SEHNR and FQNEAQ (reference sequence). The CDR3 nucleotides are TGTGCCAGCACCTCACCGGGGATTTCCTACGAGCAGTACTTC. It yields the protein CASTSPGISYEQYF. The variable domain in full, completed from reference TRBV7-9 and TRBJ2-7, reads DTGVSQNPRHKITKRGQNVTFRCDPISEHNRLYWYRQTLGQGPEFLTYFQNEAQLEKSRLLSDRFSAERPKGSFSTLEIQRTEQGDSAMYLCASTSPGISYEQYFGPGTRLTVT.

The chain employs TRBV5-5 and TRBJ2-5; 11 bases are shared with TRBD2. The CDR3 runs to 14 residues. J gave up 3 bases and V 9 bases, and 7 bases lay outside the gene matches. Germline CDR1 and CDR2: SGHKS and YYEKEE (reference sequence). CDR3 in DNA: TGTGCCACCACCCAGGGACTAGCGGAAGAGACCCAGTACTTC. As protein: CATTQGLAEETQYF.

The rearrangement links TRBV3-1 (or the pseudogene TRBV3-2) to TRBJ1-4; 7 bases are a match to TRBD1. CDR1 is LGHDT and CDR2 is YNNKEL in the germline V gene (reference sequence). The ends lost 0 bases at V and 0 bases at J; junction bases unmatched: 4. The CDR3 loop spans 17 amino acids. CDR3 nucleotide sequence: TGTGCCAGCAGCCAAGATCTCGGGACAGCAACTAATGAAAAACTGTTTTTT. It encodes CASSQDLGTATNEKLFF.

J is TRBJ2-2 and V is TRBV6-5; D is perhaps TRBD2 (6 bases). Per the germline V gene, CDR1 is MNHEY and CDR2 is SVGAGI. This CDR3 spans 14 amino acids. V was cut by 5 bases and J by 1 base, with 8 bases left in between. CDR3 sequence: CASSPGRNTGELFF. CDR3 coding DNA: TGTGCCAGCAGTCCCGGGAGGAACACCGGGGAGCTGTTTTTT.

V is TRBV5-4 and J is TRBJ2-5, with TRBD1 as a possible D gene (6 bases). Germline CDR1 SGHNT, CDR2 YYREEE (reference sequence). The CDR3 covers 14 residues. Trimming stripped 4 bases from V and 4 bases from J, with 14 bases between. The CDR3 protein is CASSLERQAETQYF. CDR3 sequence (DNA): TGTGCCAGCAGCCTCGAACGACAGGCAGAGACCCAGTACTTC.

This clone came up a few times. The rearrangement uses TRBV6-6 and TRBJ1-2; D perhaps matches TRBD1 (6 bases). Trimming shortened V by 2 bases and J by 6 bases, and 16 bases separated the two germline ends. The CDR3 has 15 amino acids. The germline V gene has CDR1 MNHNY and CDR2 SVGAGI (reference sequence). The CDR3 coding sequence is TGTGCCAGCAGTTACCCGGTCCACAGGGCGGATGGCTACACCTTC. It specifies CASSYPVHRADGYTF.

This rearrangement joins TRBV11-2 to TRBJ1-2, with a tentative D call TRBD1 (5 bases). This CDR3 is built from 13 residues. CDR1 is SGHAT, CDR2 FQNNGV, per germline. Trimming took 4 bases from V and 8 from J, leaving 14 bases between them. The CDR3 DNA follows: TGTGCCAGCAGCTCCGGGGGGGTAGGGGGCTACACCTTC. Translating it yields CASSSGGVGGYTF.

This rearrangement joins TRBV3-1 (or the pseudogene TRBV3-2) to TRBJ2-1; D is possibly TRBD1 (6 bases). Germline loops: CDR1 LGHDT, CDR2 YNNKEL (reference sequence). V dropped 0 bases and J dropped 4 bases, with 13 bases sitting between them. The length of the CDR3 is 16 residues. CDR3 sequence reads: CASSQDRGFFYNEQFF. CDR3 bases: TGTGCCAGCAGCCAAGACAGGGGTTTTTTTTACAATGAGCAGTTCTTC.

The rearrangement joins TRBV18 to TRBJ2-3; D is uncertain. V was trimmed by 3 bases and J by 4 bases, leaving 11 bases between them. Germline CDR1 KGHSH, CDR2 LQKENI. The CDR3 runs to 14 residues. The DNA for the CDR3 is TGTGCCAGCTCACCTTGGACGGCCGCAGATACGCAGTATTTT. Amino acid sequence: CASSPWTAADTQYF.

The rearrangement joins TRBV6-6 to TRBJ1-1; no clear D gene. The CDR3 is made up of 14 amino acids. Trimming stripped 0 bases from V and 1 base from J, with 6 bases between. Germline V gene lookup returns CDR1 MNHNY and CDR2 SVGAGI (reference sequence). For the CDR3, the DNA is TGTGCCAGCAGTTACTCGAGAGCGAACACTGAAGCTTTCTTT. Residues: CASSYSRANTEAFF.

The chain uses TRBV5-1 and TRBJ1-2, with 7 bases that match TRBD1. The trim removed 5 bases at V and 2 bases at J, leaving 6 bases unmatched. The CDR3 sequence is 14 residues long. Per the germline V gene, CDR1 is SGHRS and CDR2 is YFSETQ. The CDR3 region is CASRSRQGNYGYTF. CDR3 coding DNA: TGCGCCAGCAGATCCAGACAGGGAAACTATGGCTACACCTTC.

This clone is a singleton in its sample. This chain links TRBV28 with TRBJ2-7; 7 bases map to TRBD1. Per the germline V gene, CDR1 is MDHEN and CDR2 is SYDVKM. The length of the CDR3 is 15 residues. V dropped 6 bases and J dropped 3; count of bases not matched to a gene: 11. The CDR3 protein is CASSLGTAALYEQYF. DNA for the CDR3: TGTGCCAGCAGCCTAGGGACAGCCGCCCTCTACGAGCAGTACTTC.

The chain recombines TRBV5-6 with TRBJ2-3; D is uncertain. Germline CDR1 and CDR2: SGHDT and YYEEEE. CDR3 length equals 13 residues. Deletions cut 0 bases from V and 7 bases from J, with 9 bases between. Here the CDR3 DNA reads TGTGCCAGCAGCTTGGAAGTACTAAATACGCAGTATTTT. Encoded protein: CASSLEVLNTQYF.

V and J are TRBV7-2 and TRBJ2-6, with no clear D. Looked up from germline, CDR1 is SGHTA and CDR2 is FQGNSA. The V gene lost 2 bases and the J gene lost 2 bases, with 10 bases spanning the gap. The CDR3 sequence is 16 residues long. The CDR3 DNA follows: TGTGCCAGCAGCTTACGGGTTGTGACTGGGGCCAACGTCCTGACTTTC. Translation: CASSLRVVTGANVLTF.

The chain is built from TRBV18 and TRBJ1-1; a possible D gene is TRBD1 (5 bases). The CDR3 is 15 residues long. Trimming shortened V by 3 bases and J by 4 bases, and 15 bases separated the two germline ends. Germline CDR1 reads KGHSH; CDR2 reads LQKENI. This chain's CDR3 is CASSPHDLGGTEAFF. The CDR3 DNA reads TGTGCCAGCTCACCCCACGATCTCGGGGGCACTGAAGCTTTCTTT. The entire variable domain, with the rest obtained from reference TRBV18 and TRBJ1-1, is as follows: NAGVMQNPRHLVRRRGQEARLRCSPMKGHSHVYWYRQLPEEGLKFMVYLQKENIIDESGMPKERFSAEFPKEGPSILRIQQVVRGDSAAYFCASSPHDLGGTEAFFGQGTRLTVV.

The genes are TRBV15 and TRBJ1-2; D is unresolved. CDR1 and CDR2 (germline): LNHNV, YYDKDF (reference sequence). The CDR3 consists of 12 residues. Between the trimmed V and J ends, which lost 11 bases and 5 bases, there was a span of 15 bases. The CDR3 reads CAASVGRYGYTF. Written as DNA, the CDR3 is TGTGCCGCCTCGGTAGGACGTTATGGCTACACCTTC.

The genes are TRBV9 and TRBJ2-1; D gene uncertain. This CDR3 is built from 11 residues. The V end lost 3 bases, the J end lost 6 bases, and 4 bases lay between the germline ends. Germline V CDR1 and CDR2: SGDLS, YYNGEE. CDR3 amino acids: CASSDLNEQFF. The CDR3 region has the DNA TGTGCCAGCAGCGATCTCAATGAGCAGTTCTTC.

V usage is TRBV29-1 and J usage is TRBJ2-5; D possibly uses TRBD1 or TRBD2 (6 bases each). CDR1 is SQVTM, CDR2 ANQGSEA, per germline. The CDR3 contains 13 residues. The V gene lost 0 bases and the J gene lost 5 bases, with 10 bases spanning the gap. The CDR3 region is CSVEEGGRETQYF. CDR3 nucleotides: TGCAGCGTTGAAGAAGGGGGGCGGGAGACCCAGTACTTC. Supplemented by reference TRBV29-1 and TRBJ2-5, the full variable domain reads SAVISQKPSRDICQRGTSLTIQCQVDSQVTMMFWYRQQPGQSLTLIATANQGSEATYESGFVIDKFPISRPNLTFSTLTVSNMSPEDSSIYLCSVEEGGRETQYFGPGTRLLVL.

The chain joins TRBV6-1 to TRBJ2-5, with D perhaps given as TRBD1 or TRBD2 (6 bases each). The length of the CDR3 is 15 residues. Trimming pared 2 bases from V and 4 bases from J, leaving 14 bases between. The germline gives CDR1 MNHNS, CDR2 SASEGT. CDR3 DNA: TGTGCCAGCAGTGAATTAGGGAAGGGGGGAGAGACCCAGTACTTC. This codes for CASSELGKGGETQYF.

This clone was detected only a few times. This rearrangement joins TRBV5-1 to TRBJ2-7; D is perhaps TRBD2 (6 bases). The CDR3 length is 17 residues. CDR1 and CDR2 (germline): SGHRS, YFSETQ. V was pared by 0 bases and J by 3 bases, with 19 bases between. CDR3 nucleotide sequence: TGCGCCAGCAGCTTGGGTCTTAGCGGCTCATCCCTCTACGAGCAGTACTTC. Protein sequence: CASSLGLSGSSLYEQYF.

This clone was picked up a small number of times. In nucleotides, the CDR3 is TGTGCCAGCAGTTACGGGGAGGGCTATGGCTACACCTTC. This codes for CASSYGEGYGYTF. The V call is TRBV6-6, the J call TRBJ1-2, with D uncertain. Germline CDR1 and CDR2: MNHNY and SVGAGI (reference sequence). V was clipped by 2 bases and J by 4 bases, with 8 bases between them. This CDR3 spans 13 amino acids.

This clone showed up just once. Distinct nucleotide sequences in the sample also encode this CDR3. The CDR3 protein is CATSRAGGGTEAFF. Here the CDR3 DNA reads TGTGCCACCAGCAGAGCCGGGGGAGGAACTGAAGCTTTCTTT. This chain connects TRBV15 to TRBJ1-1, with D possibly being TRBD1 (5 bases). The CDR3 is made up of 14 amino acids. Germline loops: CDR1 LNHNV, CDR2 YYDKDF (reference sequence). Trimming took 1 base from V and 5 from J, leaving 11 bases between them.